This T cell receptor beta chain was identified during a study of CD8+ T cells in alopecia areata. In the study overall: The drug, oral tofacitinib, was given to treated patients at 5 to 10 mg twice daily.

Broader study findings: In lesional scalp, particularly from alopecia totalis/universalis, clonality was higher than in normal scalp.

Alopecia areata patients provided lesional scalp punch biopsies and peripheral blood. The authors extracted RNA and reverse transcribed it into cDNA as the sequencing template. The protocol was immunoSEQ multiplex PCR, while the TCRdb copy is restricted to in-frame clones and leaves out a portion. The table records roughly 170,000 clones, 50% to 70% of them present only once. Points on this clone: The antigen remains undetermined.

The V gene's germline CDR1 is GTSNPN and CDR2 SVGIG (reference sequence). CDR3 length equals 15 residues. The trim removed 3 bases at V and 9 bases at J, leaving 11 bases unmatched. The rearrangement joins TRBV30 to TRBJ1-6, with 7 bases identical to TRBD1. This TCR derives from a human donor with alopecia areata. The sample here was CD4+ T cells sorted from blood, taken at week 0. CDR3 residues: CAWRIGPGGGSPLHF. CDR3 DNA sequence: TGTGCCTGGAGAATCGGGCCAGGGGGTGGTTCACCCCTCCACTTT. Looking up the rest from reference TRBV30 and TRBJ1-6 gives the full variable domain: SQTIHQWPATLVQPVGSPLSLECTVEGTSNPNLYWYRQAAGRGLQLLFYSVGIGQISSEVPQNLSASRPQDRQFILSSKKLLLSDSGFYLCAWRIGPGGGSPLHFGNGTRLTVT.